A single sample gave rise to the 10 T cell receptor beta chains below, sequenced in a study of blood T cells in healthy people across ages. With a J-beta primer mix and a sample-barcoded 5' primer, a second PCR ran 7 to 11 cycles. Each CDR3 protein gets one entry after TCRdb re-called the 5' RACE reads with MiXCR. There are hundreds of thousands of distinct CDR3 sequences in the sample; 40% to 50% occur only once, and about a fifth lies in the top ten. Sequenced sample: blood. These receptors were obtained from a man between 60 and 70 years old in good health.

This chain joins TRBV11-3 and TRBJ1-1, with a tentative D call TRBD1 (6 bases). Germline CDR1 reads SGHNT; CDR2 reads YENEEA. V lost 0 bases and J lost 4, with 12 bases in between. CDR3 length: 15 residues. The CDR3 DNA sequence: TGTGCCAGCAGCTTAGATGGGGGCTCGGGCACTGAAGCTTTCTTT. Translated: CASSLDGGSGTEAFF.

This clonotype was counted a few times. V is TRBV20-1 and J is TRBJ2-7, with D perhaps assigned TRBD1 or TRBD2 (5 bases each). This CDR3 comprises 17 residues. V lost 3 bases and J 2 bases, leaving 23 bases between the germline ends. Germline assignment: CDR1 DFQATT and CDR2 SNEGSKA (reference sequence). CDR3 DNA: TGCAGTGCTAGCGACTCGCGAGGGGTTTCTAGGCCCTACGAGCAGTACTTC. Encoded protein: CSASDSRGVSRPYEQYF.

This sequence joins TRBV4-3 and TRBJ2-6, with D possibly matching TRBD2 (5 bases). This CDR3 has 17 amino acids. The V gene's germline CDR1 is LGHNA and CDR2 YSLEER. Between the trimmed V and J ends, which lost 0 bases and 4 bases, there was a span of 13 bases. The DNA for the CDR3 is TGCGCCAGCAGCCAAGATTACCGGGGTGGGGGGGCCAACGTCCTGACTTTC. Protein sequence: CASSQDYRGGGANVLTF.

This clonotype was counted between two and nine times. The rearrangement uses TRBV5-1 and TRBJ2-3, with TRBD1 matching 10 bases. Germline CDR1 SGHRS, CDR2 YFSETQ. The CDR3 runs 17 residues. Germline trimming cut 4 bases from V and 5 bases from J; bases unmatched to any gene: 13. DNA of the CDR3: TGCGCCAGCAGCCATACGGGACAGGGGCGTCAGGTAGATACGCAGTATTTT. As protein: CASSHTGQGRQVDTQYF.

CDR3 protein: CASSFMRDTDTQYF. The CDR3 DNA reads TGTGCCAGCAGTTTTATGCGAGATACAGATACGCAGTATTTT. The chain is built from TRBV12-3 or TRBV12-4 and TRBJ2-3; D gene ambiguous. V lost 3 bases to trimming and J lost 3 bases, with 10 bases between them. This CDR3 is built from 14 residues.

This clonotype was observed many times. The chain couples TRBV7-9 to TRBJ2-2, with a possible D match to TRBD2 (6 bases). V was shortened by 5 bases and J by 7 bases, with 29 bases between the two germline ends. The germline CDR1 and CDR2 sequences are SEHNR and FQNEAQ (reference sequence). This CDR3 comprises 19 residues. In DNA, the CDR3 is TGTGCCAGCAGCCCCTCAGGGAGGAGGGGCCCGAGAAAGGACGGGGAGCTGTTTTTT. It translates to CASSPSGRRGPRKDGELFF.

This chain connects TRBV12-3 or TRBV12-4 to TRBJ1-5; D call uncertain. The CDR3 runs 13 residues. With 10 bases removed from V and 7 bases from J, the gap between germline ends came to 17 bases. CDR3 sequence reads: CAISAIPGQPQHF. CDR3 nucleotide sequence: TGTGCCATTAGCGCTATACCGGGCCAGCCCCAGCATTTT.

The V gene is TRBV20-1, the J gene TRBJ2-5; D gene ambiguous. CDR3 length equals 16 residues. CDR1 and CDR2 from the germline V gene are DFQATT and SNEGSKA (reference sequence). The germline V and J ends were trimmed by 0 bases and 0 bases, with 14 bases remaining between them. CDR3 sequence (DNA): TGCAGTGCTAGAGATGGGCAGAACCCGTACCAAGAGACCCAGTACTTC. Its translation: CSARDGQNPYQETQYF.

The CDR3 sequence is CAWSLGHFYEQYF. CDR3 nucleotide sequence: TGTGCCTGGAGTTTAGGACACTTTTACGAGCAGTACTTC. The V and J genes are TRBV30 and TRBJ2-7; perhaps TRBD1 as D (5 bases). CDR1 is GTSNPN, CDR2 SVGIG, per germline (reference sequence). The CDR3 sequence is 13 residues long. V shed 2 bases and J shed 4 bases, with 12 bases lying between them.

The chain recombines TRBV6-1 with TRBJ2-7; the match to TRBD1 covers 8 bases. This CDR3 region has 16 residues. CDR1 and CDR2 from the germline V gene are MNHNS and SASEGT. Trimming at V came to 4 bases and at J to 2 bases, leaving 10 bases not matched to a gene. This CDR3 is CASSAWTGKIPYEQYF. CDR3 nucleotides: TGTGCCAGCAGTGCTTGGACAGGGAAGATTCCCTACGAGCAGTACTTC.